The subject of this entry is one T cell receptor (beta chain). What it binds is unknown. This entry is derived from a study of shared clonotypes between healthy human individuals. Study outcomes and limitations: Non-shared clonotypes had lower generation probabilities than clonotypes shared by all four sorted-subset donors.

Germline V CDR1 and CDR2: SQVTM, ANQGSEA. V dropped 6 bases and J dropped 11 bases, with 16 bases sitting between them. CDR3 length equals 11 residues. The naive CD8 fraction comprised CD45RO-negative cells positively selected for CCR7 and excluded terminally differentiated effector memory CD45RA+ cells. All donors were Caucasian adults living in Nashville, Tennessee. The authors ran the assay at deep level. Several immunoSEQ plates received, in even portions, the genomic DNA of each subset. Measured with immunoSEQ multiplex PCR; TCRdb has only the in-frame clones, and not every one. The sample includes about 2.1 million clones, 90% to 95% seen only once; the top ten take more than 1.5%.

The chain couples TRBV29-1 to TRBJ1-1, with D unclear. The sequenced material came from naive CD8+ T cells from PBMCs. This TCR was recovered from a man aged 18-30 years in good health. Some clones in this sample may be carry-over from other donors' samples. The CDR3 sequence: CSVRGGGSAFF. CDR3 bases: TGCAGCGTGAGAGGCGGAGGGTCGGCTTTCTTT.